Listed below are T cell receptor beta chains from one sample, sequenced in a study of blood T cell repertoires in COVID-19. The protocol was immunoSEQ multiplex PCR, while the TCRdb copy is restricted to in-frame clones and leaves out a portion. The table records approximately 300,000 clones, approximately 89% of them present only once. Sequencing was done on a sample of PBMCs or T cells enriched from blood (not recorded which). These receptors all come from a woman aged 30 to 39 who had recovered from COVID-19. Both conserved end residues are part of each CDR3. D genes are given only for firm matches. Clone sizes are given selectively: once, few, many, or a class where the clone is expanded.

abundance: .
d_gene: .
v_gene: TRBV2
j_gene: TRBJ2-6
CDR3aa: CASNDRSSGANVLTF
CDR3nt: TGTGCCAGCAATGACAGAAGCTCTGGGGCCAACGTCCTGACTTTC

abundance: .
d_gene: .
v_gene: TRBV18
j_gene: TRBJ2-3
CDR3aa: CASSPTGFTDTQYF
CDR3nt: TGTGCCAGCTCACCGACAGGATTCACAGATACGCAGTATTTT

abundance: .
d_gene: TRBD1
v_gene: TRBV27
j_gene: TRBJ2-7
CDR3aa: CASSLSTGAAGEQYF
CDR3nt: TGTGCCAGCAGTTTATCGACAGGGGCCGCTGGCGAGCAGTACTTC

abundance: .
d_gene: .
v_gene: TRBV5-1
j_gene: TRBJ1-6
CDR3aa: CASSLAGAGFGSPLHF
CDR3nt: TGCGCCAGCAGCTTGGCCGGGGCGGGGTTTGGTTCACCCCTCCACTTT

abundance: .
d_gene: TRBD1
v_gene: TRBV5-4
j_gene: TRBJ1-2
CDR3aa: CASSLQTGGKGYTF
CDR3nt: TGTGCCAGCAGCCTGCAGACAGGGGGCAAGGGCTACACCTTC

abundance: .
d_gene: TRBD1
v_gene: TRBV5-6
j_gene: TRBJ2-7
CDR3aa: CASTLRGRFGEQYF
CDR3nt: TGTGCCAGCACCCTCAGGGGGCGGTTCGGGGAGCAGTACTTC

abundance: .
d_gene: .
v_gene: TRBV18
j_gene: TRBJ1-6
CDR3aa: CASSRSVDSPLHF
CDR3nt: TGTGCCAGCTCACGGAGCGTGGATTCACCCCTCCACTTT

abundance: .
d_gene: TRBD1
v_gene: TRBV29-1
j_gene: TRBJ1-1
CDR3aa: CSVVRQGAGAEAFF
CDR3nt: TGCAGCGTTGTTCGACAGGGGGCGGGGGCTGAAGCTTTCTTT

abundance: .
d_gene: TRBD1
v_gene: TRBV10-3
j_gene: TRBJ1-3
CDR3aa: CAISVSKAGQGFRNTIYF
CDR3nt: TGTGCCATCAGTGTATCGAAAGCTGGACAGGGATTCCGAAACACCATATATTTT

abundance: .
d_gene: .
v_gene: TRBV3-1/TRBV3-2
j_gene: TRBJ2-3
CDR3aa: CASSHTGSGEHPGTDTQYF
CDR3nt: TGTGCCAGCAGCCATACTGGGTCGGGGGAGCACCCGGGTACAGATACGCAGTATTTT

abundance: .
d_gene: .
v_gene: TRBV3-1/TRBV3-2
j_gene: TRBJ1-2
CDR3aa: CASSQNRNYGYTF
CDR3nt: TGTGCCAGCAGCCAAAATCGGAACTATGGCTACACCTTC

abundance: .
d_gene: TRBD2
v_gene: TRBV19
j_gene: TRBJ2-3
CDR3aa: CASSILLEGGKDTQYF
CDR3nt: TGTGCCAGTAGTATCCTCCTGGAGGGAGGGAAAGATACGCAGTATTTT

abundance: once
d_gene: .
v_gene: TRBV11-2
j_gene: TRBJ2-3
CDR3aa: CASSLRLTDTQYF
CDR3nt: TGTGCCAGCAGCTTAAGACTAACAGATACGCAGTATTTT

abundance: .
d_gene: .
v_gene: TRBV29-1
j_gene: TRBJ2-3
CDR3aa: CSAPEGDTQYF
CDR3nt: TGCAGCGCCCCAGAGGGAGATACGCAGTATTTT

abundance: few
d_gene: TRBD1
v_gene: TRBV29-1
j_gene: TRBJ2-1
CDR3aa: CSVEKDRLGNEQFF
CDR3nt: TGCAGCGTAGAAAAGGACAGGCTGGGCAATGAGCAGTTCTTC

abundance: .
d_gene: .
v_gene: TRBV21-1
j_gene: TRBJ2-2
CDR3aa: CASSKLHRTIAGTGELFF
CDR3nt: TGTGCCAGCAGCAAACTCCATCGAACGATTGCGGGTACCGGGGAGCTGTTTTTT

abundance: once
d_gene: TRBD2
v_gene: TRBV3-1/TRBV3-2
j_gene: TRBJ2-1
CDR3aa: CASSPSGSGMNDNEQFF
CDR3nt: TGTGCCAGCAGCCCCAGTGGTAGCGGGATGAATGACAATGAGCAGTTCTTC

abundance: few
d_gene: TRBD1
v_gene: TRBV24-1
j_gene: TRBJ1-2
CDR3aa: CATSDEQGNGYTF
CDR3nt: TGTGCCACCAGTGACGAACAGGGGAATGGCTACACCTTC

abundance: .
d_gene: .
v_gene: TRBV11-2
j_gene: TRBJ2-3
CDR3aa: CASSLERTDTQYF
CDR3nt: TGTGCCAGCAGCTTAGAGCGGACAGATACGCAGTATTTT

abundance: once
d_gene: TRBD1
v_gene: TRBV7-9
j_gene: TRBJ2-7
CDR3aa: CASSPSQGDPYEQYF
CDR3nt: TGTGCCAGCAGCCCCTCACAGGGGGATCCCTACGAGCAGTACTTC

abundance: .
d_gene: TRBD2
v_gene: TRBV5-4
j_gene: TRBJ2-1
CDR3aa: CASSTGLARPEQFF
CDR3nt: TGTGCCAGCAGCACAGGACTAGCGAGACCCGAGCAGTTCTTC

abundance: .
d_gene: TRBD1
v_gene: TRBV6-2/TRBV6-3
j_gene: TRBJ1-2
CDR3aa: CASSRAGDRENYGYTF
CDR3nt: TGTGCCAGCAGCCGCGCTGGTGACAGGGAGAACTATGGCTACACCTTC

abundance: .
d_gene: TRBD2
v_gene: TRBV4-1
j_gene: TRBJ2-7
CDR3aa: CASSQGGRGSSPYSEQYF
CDR3nt: TGCGCCAGCAGCCAAGGTGGGCGCGGGAGCTCGCCTTATTCCGAGCAGTACTTC

abundance: .
d_gene: TRBD1
v_gene: TRBV5-6
j_gene: TRBJ1-1
CDR3aa: CASSWGTGETEAFF
CDR3nt: TGTGCCAGCAGCTGGGGGACAGGAGAAACTGAAGCTTTCTTT

abundance: .
d_gene: .
v_gene: TRBV4-3
j_gene: TRBJ2-1
CDR3aa: CASSQGGGADNEQFF
CDR3nt: TGCGCCAGCAGCCAAGGAGGTGGGGCCGACAATGAGCAGTTCTTC

abundance: .
d_gene: .
v_gene: TRBV30
j_gene: TRBJ1-3
CDR3aa: CAWSGGRRNTIYF
CDR3nt: TGTGCCTGGAGCGGCGGTCGCCGAAACACCATATATTTT

abundance: .
d_gene: TRBD1
v_gene: TRBV6-5
j_gene: TRBJ1-4
CDR3aa: CASSYAGQHNEKLFF
CDR3nt: TGTGCCAGCAGTTACGCGGGACAGCATAATGAAAAACTGTTTTTT

abundance: .
d_gene: TRBD2
v_gene: TRBV5-1
j_gene: TRBJ2-1
CDR3aa: CASSWGLAVNNEQFF
CDR3nt: TGCGCCAGCAGCTGGGGACTAGCGGTAAACAATGAGCAGTTCTTC

abundance: .
d_gene: .
v_gene: TRBV6-5
j_gene: TRBJ2-2
CDR3aa: CATSEIAFDTGELFF
CDR3nt: TGTGCCACCTCCGAGATAGCTTTCGACACCGGGGAGCTGTTTTTT

abundance: once
d_gene: .
v_gene: TRBV27
j_gene: TRBJ2-7
CDR3aa: CASSLKMAAYYEQYF
CDR3nt: TGTGCCAGCAGTTTAAAGATGGCGGCGTACTACGAGCAGTACTTC

abundance: .
d_gene: TRBD1
v_gene: TRBV15
j_gene: TRBJ2-7
CDR3aa: CATSRHRGVYEQYF
CDR3nt: TGTGCCACCAGCAGACACAGGGGAGTCTACGAGCAGTACTTC

abundance: .
d_gene: TRBD2
v_gene: TRBV7-2
j_gene: TRBJ2-7
CDR3aa: CASSLGVGGYGSYEQYF
CDR3nt: TGTGCCAGCAGCTTAGGAGTCGGGGGGTATGGATCCTACGAGCAGTACTTC

abundance: .
d_gene: TRBD1
v_gene: TRBV4-3
j_gene: TRBJ1-1
CDR3aa: CASSQLTPGQGVNTEAFF
CDR3nt: TGCGCCAGCAGCCAACTCACCCCGGGACAGGGGGTGAACACTGAAGCTTTCTTT

abundance: .
d_gene: TRBD1
v_gene: TRBV5-1
j_gene: TRBJ2-7
CDR3aa: CASSLTGQGYEQYF
CDR3nt: TGCGCCAGCAGCTTGACAGGACAGGGGTACGAGCAGTACTTC

abundance: .
d_gene: TRBD1
v_gene: TRBV19
j_gene: TRBJ1-2
CDR3aa: CASSIQSGTGNYGYTF
CDR3nt: TGTGCCAGTAGTATTCAAAGCGGGACAGGAAATTATGGCTACACCTTC